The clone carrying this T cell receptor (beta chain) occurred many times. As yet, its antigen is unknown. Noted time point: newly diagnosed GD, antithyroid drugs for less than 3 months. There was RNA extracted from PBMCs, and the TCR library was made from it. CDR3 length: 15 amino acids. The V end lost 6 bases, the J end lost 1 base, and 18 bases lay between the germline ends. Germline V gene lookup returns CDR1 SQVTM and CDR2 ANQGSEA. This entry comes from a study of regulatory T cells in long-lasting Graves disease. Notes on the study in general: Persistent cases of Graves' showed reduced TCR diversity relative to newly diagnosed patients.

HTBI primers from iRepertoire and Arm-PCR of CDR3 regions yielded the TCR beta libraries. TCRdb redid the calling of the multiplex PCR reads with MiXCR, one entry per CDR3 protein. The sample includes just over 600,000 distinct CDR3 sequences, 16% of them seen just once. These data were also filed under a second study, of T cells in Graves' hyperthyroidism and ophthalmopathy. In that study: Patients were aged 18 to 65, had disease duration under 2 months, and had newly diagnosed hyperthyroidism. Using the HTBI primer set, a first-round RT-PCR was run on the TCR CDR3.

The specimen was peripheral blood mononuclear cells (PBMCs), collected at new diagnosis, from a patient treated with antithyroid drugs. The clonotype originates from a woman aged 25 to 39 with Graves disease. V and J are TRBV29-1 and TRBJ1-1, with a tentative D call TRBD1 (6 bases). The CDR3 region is CSVAVGTTPNTEAFF. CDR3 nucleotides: TGCAGCGTCGCCGTGGGGACAACCCCGAACACTGAAGCTTTCTTT.